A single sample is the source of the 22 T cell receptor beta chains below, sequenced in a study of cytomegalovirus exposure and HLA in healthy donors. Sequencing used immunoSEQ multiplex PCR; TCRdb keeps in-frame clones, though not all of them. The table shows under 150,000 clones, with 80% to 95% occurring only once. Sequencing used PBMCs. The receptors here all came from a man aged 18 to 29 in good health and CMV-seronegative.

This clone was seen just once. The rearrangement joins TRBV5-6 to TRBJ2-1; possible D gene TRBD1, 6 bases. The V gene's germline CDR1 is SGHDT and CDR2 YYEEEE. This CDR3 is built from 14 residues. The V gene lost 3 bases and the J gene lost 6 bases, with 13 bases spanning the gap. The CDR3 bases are TGTGCCAGCAGCTGGGACACTCTTCGCAATGAGCAGTTCTTC. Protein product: CASSWDTLRNEQFF.

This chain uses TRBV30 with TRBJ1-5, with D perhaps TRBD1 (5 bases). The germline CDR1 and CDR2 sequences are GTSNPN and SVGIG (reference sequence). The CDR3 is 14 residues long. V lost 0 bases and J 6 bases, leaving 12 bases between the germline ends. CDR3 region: CAWSVSQGTQPQHF. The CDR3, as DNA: TGTGCCTGGAGTGTGTCCCAGGGTACTCAGCCCCAGCATTTT.

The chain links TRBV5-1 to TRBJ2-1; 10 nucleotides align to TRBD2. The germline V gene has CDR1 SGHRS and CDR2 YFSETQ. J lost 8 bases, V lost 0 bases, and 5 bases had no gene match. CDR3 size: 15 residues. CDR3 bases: TGCGCCAGCAGCTTGGGGCTAGCGGGGGTGGATGAGCAGTTCTTC. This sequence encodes CASSLGLAGVDEQFF.

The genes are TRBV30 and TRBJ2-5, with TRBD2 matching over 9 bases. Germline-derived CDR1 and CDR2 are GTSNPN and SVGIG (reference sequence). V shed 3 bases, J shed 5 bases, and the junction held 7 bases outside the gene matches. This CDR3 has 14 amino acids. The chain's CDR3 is CAWRGLARGETQYF. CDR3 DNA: TGTGCCTGGAGAGGACTAGCGCGTGGGGAGACCCAGTACTTC.

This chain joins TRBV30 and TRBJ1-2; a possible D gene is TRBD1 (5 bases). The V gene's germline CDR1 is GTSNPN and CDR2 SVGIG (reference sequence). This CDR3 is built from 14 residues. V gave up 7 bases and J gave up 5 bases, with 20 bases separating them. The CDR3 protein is CASEGGRRGYGYTF. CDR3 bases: TGTGCCTCTGAAGGTGGCAGGCGGGGGTATGGCTACACCTTC.

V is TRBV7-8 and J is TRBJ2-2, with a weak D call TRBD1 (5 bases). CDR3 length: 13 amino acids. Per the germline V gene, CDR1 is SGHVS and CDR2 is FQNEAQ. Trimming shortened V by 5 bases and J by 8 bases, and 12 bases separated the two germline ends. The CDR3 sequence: CASSPKGAGELFF. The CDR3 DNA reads TGTGCCAGCAGCCCAAAAGGGGCGGGGGAGCTGTTTTTT.

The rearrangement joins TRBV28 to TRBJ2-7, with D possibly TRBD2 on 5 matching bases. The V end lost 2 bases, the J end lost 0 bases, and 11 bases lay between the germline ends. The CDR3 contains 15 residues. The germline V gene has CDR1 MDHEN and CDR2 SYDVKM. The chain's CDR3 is CASSLAGPLSYEQYV. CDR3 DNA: TGTGCCAGCAGTTTAGCGGGCCCCCTCTCCTACGAGCAGTACGTC.

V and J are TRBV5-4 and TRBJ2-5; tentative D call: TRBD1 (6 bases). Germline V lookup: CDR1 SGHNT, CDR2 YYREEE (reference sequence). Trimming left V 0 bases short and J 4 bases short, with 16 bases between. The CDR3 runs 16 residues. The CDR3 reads CASSLGQVGASETQYF. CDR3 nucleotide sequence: TGTGCCAGCAGCTTGGGTCAAGTGGGGGCCTCAGAGACCCAGTACTTC.

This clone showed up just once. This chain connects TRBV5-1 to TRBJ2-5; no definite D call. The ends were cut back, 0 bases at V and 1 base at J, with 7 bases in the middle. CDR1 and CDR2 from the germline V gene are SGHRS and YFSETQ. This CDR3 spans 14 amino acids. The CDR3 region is CASSLAQSQETQYF. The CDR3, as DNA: TGCGCCAGCAGCTTGGCCCAATCCCAAGAGACCCAGTACTTC.

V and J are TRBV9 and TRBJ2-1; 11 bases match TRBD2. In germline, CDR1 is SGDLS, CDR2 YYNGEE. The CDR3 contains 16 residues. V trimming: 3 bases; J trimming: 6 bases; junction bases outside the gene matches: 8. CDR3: CASSESLLAGVNEQFF. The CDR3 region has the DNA TGTGCCAGCAGCGAGAGTTTACTAGCGGGAGTCAATGAGCAGTTCTTC.

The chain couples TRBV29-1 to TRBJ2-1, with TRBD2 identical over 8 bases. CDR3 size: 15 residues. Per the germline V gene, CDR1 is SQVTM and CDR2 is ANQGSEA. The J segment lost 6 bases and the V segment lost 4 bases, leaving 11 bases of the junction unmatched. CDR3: CSVVPRTGGSNEQFF. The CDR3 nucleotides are TGCAGCGTTGTACCCCGGACGGGAGGGAGCAATGAGCAGTTCTTC.

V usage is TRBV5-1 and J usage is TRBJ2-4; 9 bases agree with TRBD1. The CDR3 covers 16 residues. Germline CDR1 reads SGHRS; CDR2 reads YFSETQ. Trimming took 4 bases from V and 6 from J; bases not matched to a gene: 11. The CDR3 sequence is CASSRETGQGINIQYF. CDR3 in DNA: TGCGCCAGCAGCCGGGAAACCGGACAGGGGATAAACATTCAGTACTTC.

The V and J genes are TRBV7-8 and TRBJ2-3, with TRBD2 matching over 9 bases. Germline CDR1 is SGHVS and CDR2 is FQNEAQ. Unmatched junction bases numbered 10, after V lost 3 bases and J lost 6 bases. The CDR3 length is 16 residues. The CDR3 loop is CASSLSEASGTDTQYF. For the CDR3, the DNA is TGTGCCAGCAGCTTGAGTGAGGCTAGCGGGACCGATACGCAGTATTTT.

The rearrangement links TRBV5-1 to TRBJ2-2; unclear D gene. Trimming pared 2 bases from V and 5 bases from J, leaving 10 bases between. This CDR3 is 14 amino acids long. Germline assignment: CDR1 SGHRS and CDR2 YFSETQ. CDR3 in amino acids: CASSFSSPTGELFF. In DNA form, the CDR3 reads TGCGCCAGCAGCTTCAGTTCTCCAACCGGGGAGCTGTTTTTT.

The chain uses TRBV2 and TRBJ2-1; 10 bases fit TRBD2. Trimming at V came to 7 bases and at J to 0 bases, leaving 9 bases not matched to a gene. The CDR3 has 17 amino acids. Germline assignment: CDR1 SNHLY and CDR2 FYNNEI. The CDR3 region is CASTPSGSFLSYNEQFF. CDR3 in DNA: TGTGCCAGCACCCCTAGCGGGAGCTTCCTCTCCTACAATGAGCAGTTCTTC.

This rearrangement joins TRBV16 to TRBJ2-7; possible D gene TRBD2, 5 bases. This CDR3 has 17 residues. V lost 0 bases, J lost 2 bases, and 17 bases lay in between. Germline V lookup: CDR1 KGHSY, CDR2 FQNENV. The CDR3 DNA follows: TGTGCCAGCAGCCAATCAGCGGAGACCCCTAAAACCTACGAGCAGTACGTC. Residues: CASSQSAETPKTYEQYV.

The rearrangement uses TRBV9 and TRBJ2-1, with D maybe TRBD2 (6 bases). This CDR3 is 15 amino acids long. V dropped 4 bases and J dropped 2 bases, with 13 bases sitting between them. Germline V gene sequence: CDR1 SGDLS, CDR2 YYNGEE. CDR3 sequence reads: CASSLEDYTYNEQFF. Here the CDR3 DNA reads TGTGCCAGCAGCTTAGAGGACTACACCTACAATGAGCAGTTCTTC.

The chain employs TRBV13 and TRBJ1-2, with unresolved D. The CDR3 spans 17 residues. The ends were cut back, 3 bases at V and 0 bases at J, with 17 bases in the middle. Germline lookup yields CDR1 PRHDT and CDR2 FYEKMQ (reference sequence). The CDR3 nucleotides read TGTGCCAGCAGCTTCGGTGGCAGCTGGGGAGCTAACTATGGCTACACCTTC. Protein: CASSFGGSWGANYGYTF.

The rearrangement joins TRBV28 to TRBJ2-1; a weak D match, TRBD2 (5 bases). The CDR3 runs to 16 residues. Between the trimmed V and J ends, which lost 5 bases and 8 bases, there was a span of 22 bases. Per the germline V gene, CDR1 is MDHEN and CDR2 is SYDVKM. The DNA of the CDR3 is TGTGCCAGCAGTCCGCCGGGCCTACCTCGAGCGGATGAGCAGTTCTTC. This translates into CASSPPGLPRADEQFF.

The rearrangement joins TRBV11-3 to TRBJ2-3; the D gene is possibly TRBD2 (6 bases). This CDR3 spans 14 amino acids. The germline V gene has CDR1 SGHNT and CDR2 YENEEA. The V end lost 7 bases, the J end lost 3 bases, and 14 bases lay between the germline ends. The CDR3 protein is CASTEVGTTDTQYF. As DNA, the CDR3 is TGTGCCAGCACCGAAGTAGGGACTACAGATACGCAGTATTTT.

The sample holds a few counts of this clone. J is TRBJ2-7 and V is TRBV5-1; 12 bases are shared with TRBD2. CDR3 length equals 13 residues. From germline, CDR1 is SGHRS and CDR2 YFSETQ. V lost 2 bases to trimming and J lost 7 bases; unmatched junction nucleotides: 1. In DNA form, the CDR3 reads TGCGCCAGCAGCTTAGGACTAGCGGGAGAGCAGTACGTC. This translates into CASSLGLAGEQYV.

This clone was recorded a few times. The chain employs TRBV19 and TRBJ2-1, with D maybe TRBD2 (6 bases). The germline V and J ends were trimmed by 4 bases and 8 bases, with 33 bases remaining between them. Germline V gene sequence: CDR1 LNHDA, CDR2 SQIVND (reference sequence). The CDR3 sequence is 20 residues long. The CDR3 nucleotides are TGTGCCAGTAGTACTAGTAGTGATGTTAATTCGCTAGCGCCTGAGGATGAGCAGTTCTTC. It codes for CASSTSSDVNSLAPEDEQFF.